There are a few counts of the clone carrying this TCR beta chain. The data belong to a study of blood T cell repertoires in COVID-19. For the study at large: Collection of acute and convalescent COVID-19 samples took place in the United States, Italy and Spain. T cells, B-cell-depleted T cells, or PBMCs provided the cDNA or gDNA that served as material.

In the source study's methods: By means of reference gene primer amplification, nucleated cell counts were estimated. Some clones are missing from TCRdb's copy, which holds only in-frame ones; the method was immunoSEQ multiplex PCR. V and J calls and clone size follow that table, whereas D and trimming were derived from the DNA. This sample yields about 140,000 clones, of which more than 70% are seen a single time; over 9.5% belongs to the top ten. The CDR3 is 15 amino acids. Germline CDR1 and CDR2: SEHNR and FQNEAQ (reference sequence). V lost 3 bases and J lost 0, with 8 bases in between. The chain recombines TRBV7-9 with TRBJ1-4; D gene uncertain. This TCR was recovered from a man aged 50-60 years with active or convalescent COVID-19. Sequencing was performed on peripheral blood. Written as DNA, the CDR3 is TGTGCCAGCAGCTTCGGAGCGGCAACTAATGAAAAACTGTTTTTT. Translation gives CASSFGAATNEKLFF.